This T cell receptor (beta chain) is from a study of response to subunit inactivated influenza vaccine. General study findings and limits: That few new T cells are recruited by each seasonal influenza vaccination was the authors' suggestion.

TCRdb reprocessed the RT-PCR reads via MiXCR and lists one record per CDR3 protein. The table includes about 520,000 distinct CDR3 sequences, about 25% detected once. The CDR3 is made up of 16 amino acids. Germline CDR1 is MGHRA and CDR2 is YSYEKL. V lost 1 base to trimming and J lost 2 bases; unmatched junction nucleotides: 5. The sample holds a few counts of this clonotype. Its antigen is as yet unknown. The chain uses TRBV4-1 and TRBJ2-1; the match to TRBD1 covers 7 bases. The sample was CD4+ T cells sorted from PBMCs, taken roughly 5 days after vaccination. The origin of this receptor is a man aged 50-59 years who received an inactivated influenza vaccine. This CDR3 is CASSQGDRAPYNEQFF. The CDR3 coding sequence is TGCGCCAGCAGCCAAGGAGACAGGGCGCCCTACAATGAGCAGTTCTTC.